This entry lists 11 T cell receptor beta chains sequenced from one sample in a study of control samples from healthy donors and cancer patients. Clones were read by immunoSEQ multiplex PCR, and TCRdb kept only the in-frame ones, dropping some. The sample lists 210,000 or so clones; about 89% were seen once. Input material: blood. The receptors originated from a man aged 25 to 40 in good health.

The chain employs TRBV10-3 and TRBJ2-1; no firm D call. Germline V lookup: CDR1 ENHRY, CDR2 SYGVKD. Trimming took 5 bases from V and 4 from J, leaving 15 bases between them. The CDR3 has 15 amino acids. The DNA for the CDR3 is TGTGCCATCAGTTTACAGCAGTTACCGTACAATGAGCAGTTCTTC. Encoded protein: CAISLQQLPYNEQFF.

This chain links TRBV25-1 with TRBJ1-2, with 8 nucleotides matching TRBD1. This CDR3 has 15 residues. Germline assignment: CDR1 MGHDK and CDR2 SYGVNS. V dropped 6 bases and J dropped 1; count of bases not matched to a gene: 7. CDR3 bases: TGTGCCAGCAGACCTGGGACAGGTGATAACTATGGCTACACCTTC. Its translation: CASRPGTGDNYGYTF.

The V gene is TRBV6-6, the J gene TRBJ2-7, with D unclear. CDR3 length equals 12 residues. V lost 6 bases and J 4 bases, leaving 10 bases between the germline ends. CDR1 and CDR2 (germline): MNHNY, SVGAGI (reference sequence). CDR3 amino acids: CASSSRTYEQYF. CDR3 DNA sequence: TGTGCCAGCAGCTCCCGGACGTACGAGCAGTACTTC.

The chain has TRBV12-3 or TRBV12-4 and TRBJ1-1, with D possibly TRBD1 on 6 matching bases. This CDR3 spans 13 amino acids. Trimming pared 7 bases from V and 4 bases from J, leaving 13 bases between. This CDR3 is CASKKQGGTEAFF. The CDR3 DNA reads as TGTGCCAGCAAAAAACAGGGCGGCACTGAAGCTTTCTTT.

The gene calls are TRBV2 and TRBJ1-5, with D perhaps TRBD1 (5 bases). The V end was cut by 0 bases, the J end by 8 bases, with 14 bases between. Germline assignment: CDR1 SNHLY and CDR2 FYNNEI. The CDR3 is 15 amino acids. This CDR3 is CASSEAYGGEKPQHF. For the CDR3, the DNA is TGTGCCAGCAGTGAAGCGTACGGGGGGGAAAAGCCCCAGCATTTT.

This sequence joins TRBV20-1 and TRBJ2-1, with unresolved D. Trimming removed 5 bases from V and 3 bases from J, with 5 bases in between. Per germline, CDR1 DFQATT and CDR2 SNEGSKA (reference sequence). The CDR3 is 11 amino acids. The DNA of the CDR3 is TGCAGTGCTCCCGGCTACAATGAGCAGTTCTTC. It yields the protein CSAPGYNEQFF.

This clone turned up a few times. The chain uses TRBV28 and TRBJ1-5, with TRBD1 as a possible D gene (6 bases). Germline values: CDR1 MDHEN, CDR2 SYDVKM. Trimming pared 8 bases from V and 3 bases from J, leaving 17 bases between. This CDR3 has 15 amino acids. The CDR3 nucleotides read TGTGCCAGCGTAACAGGGATACGCCTCAATCAGCCCCAGCATTTT. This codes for CASVTGIRLNQPQHF.

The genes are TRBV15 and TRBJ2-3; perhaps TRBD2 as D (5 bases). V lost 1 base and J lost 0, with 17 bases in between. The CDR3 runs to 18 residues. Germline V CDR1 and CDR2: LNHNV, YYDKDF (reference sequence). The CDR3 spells CATSRGQTGNPSTDTQYF. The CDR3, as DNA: TGTGCCACCAGCAGAGGACAAACCGGGAACCCTAGCACAGATACGCAGTATTTT.

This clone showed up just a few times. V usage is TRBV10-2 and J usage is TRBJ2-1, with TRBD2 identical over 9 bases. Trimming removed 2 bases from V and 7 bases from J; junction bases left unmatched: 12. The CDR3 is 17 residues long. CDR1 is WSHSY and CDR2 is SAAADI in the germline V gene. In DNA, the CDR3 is TGCGCCAGCAGTGAGACCGGCGGCGGGGGGGCCAAGAATGAGCAGTTCTTC. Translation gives CASSETGGGGAKNEQFF.

CDR3 DNA: TGTGCCAGCAGCTTAGCCGGGTCGGGAAAAAGTCAGCCCCAGCATTTT. Translating gives CASSLAGSGKSQPQHF. The V call is TRBV7-9, the J call TRBJ1-5, with unresolved D. Germline loops: CDR1 SEHNR, CDR2 FQNEAQ (reference sequence). This CDR3 comprises 16 residues. V dropped 0 bases and J dropped 6 bases, with 15 bases sitting between them. Combining the CDR3 with reference TRBV7-9 and TRBJ1-5 gives the whole variable domain DTGVSQNPRHKITKRGQNVTFRCDPISEHNRLYWYRQTLGQGPEFLTYFQNEAQLEKSRLLSDRFSAERPKGSFSTLEIQRTEQGDSAMYLCASSLAGSGKSQPQHFGDGTRLSIL.

CDR3 in DNA: TGTGCCATCAGTGAGTCAGTAGCGGGGGGGGACAATGAGCAGTTCTTC. Translated, it gives CAISESVAGGDNEQFF. The rearrangement uses TRBV10-3 and TRBJ2-1; TRBD2 agrees at 11 bases. CDR3 size: 16 residues. The germline gives CDR1 ENHRY, CDR2 SYGVKD. V lost 0 bases, J lost 5 bases, and 3 bases stayed unmatched.